Listed below are T cell receptor beta chains from one sample, sequenced in a study of blood T cell repertoires in COVID-19. Clones were sequenced by immunoSEQ multiplex PCR, and TCRdb holds only the in-frame ones, with some missing. The data show under 60,000 clones, with 85% to 95% seen just once and around 3.9% held by the top ten. The sample taken for sequencing was peripheral blood. Source of these receptors: a man aged 50 to 59 with acute or convalescent COVID-19. CDR3s include the opening cysteine and the closing phenylalanine or tryptophan. The D gene is left open where the match is weak. Size values are once, few and many counts, or a class for expanded clones, and some rows have none.

TRBD1	16	TRBV11-3	TRBJ2-3	-	CASSSRQGAVTDTQYF	TGTGCCAGCAGCTCCCGACAGGGGGCGGTCACAGATACGCAGTATTTT
TRBD1	15	TRBV19	TRBJ1-2	-	CASSFTGGFNYGYTF	TGTGCCAGTAGTTTTACAGGGGGCTTTAACTATGGCTACACCTTC
TRBD2	14	TRBV3-1/TRBV3-2	TRBJ2-7	-	CARPLAGVGYEQYF	TGTGCCAGACCCCTAGCGGGAGTTGGGTACGAGCAGTACTTC
-	15	TRBV18	TRBJ1-1	-	CASSPRMTANTEAFF	TGTGCCAGCTCACCTCGTATGACAGCCAACACTGAAGCTTTCTTT
-	11	TRBV19	TRBJ2-1	few	CASSRNSEQFF	TGTGCCAGTAGTCGAAACAGTGAGCAGTTCTTC
TRBD1	16	TRBV5-1	TRBJ2-1	-	CASSFGTGVYHNEQFF	TGCGCCAGCAGCTTTGGGACAGGCGTTTATCACAATGAGCAGTTCTTC
TRBD2	15	TRBV2	TRBJ2-3	-	CASRGLAGRADTQYF	TGTGCCAGCAGGGGACTAGCGGGGCGGGCAGATACGCAGTATTTT
-	14	TRBV5-5	TRBJ2-1	-	CASSLVGRANEQFF	TGTGCCAGCAGCTTGGTTGGCAGGGCCAATGAGCAGTTCTTC
TRBD1	16	TRBV5-6	TRBJ1-5	-	CASSHLRDRGNQPQHF	TGTGCCAGCAGCCACCTCCGGGACAGGGGCAATCAGCCCCAGCATTTT
TRBD1	13	TRBV5-8	TRBJ1-5	-	CASTGQENQPQHF	TGTGCCAGCACCGGACAGGAGAATCAGCCCCAGCATTTT
-	14	TRBV6-4	TRBJ2-3	-	CASSEGRDTDTQYF	TGTGCCAGCAGTGAGGGCAGGGACACAGATACGCAGTATTTT
-	14	TRBV10-3	TRBJ1-3	-	CATITGSSGNTIYF	TGTGCCACTATAACAGGGTCCTCTGGAAACACCATATATTTT
-	12	TRBV30	TRBJ2-3	-	CAWNQGTDTQYF	TGTGCCTGGAACCAGGGGACAGATACGCAGTATTTT
-	16	TRBV30	TRBJ2-7	-	CAWSGGVGRLPYEQYF	TGTGCCTGGAGTGGTGGTGTTGGCCGACTCCCCTACGAGCAGTACTTC
-	12	TRBV29-1	TRBJ1-1	-	CSFRDTTTEAFF	TGCAGCTTCCGGGACACAACCACTGAAGCTTTCTTT
-	14	TRBV9	TRBJ2-5	-	CASSVGGPQETQYF	TGTGCCAGCAGCGTAGGGGGGCCTCAAGAGACCCAGTACTTC
TRBD1	13	TRBV30	TRBJ2-1	-	CACTGGFYNEQFF	TGTGCCTGTACAGGGGGGTTCTACAATGAGCAGTTCTTC
-	14	TRBV4-3	TRBJ2-2	-	CASSQDRNTGELFF	TGCGCCAGCAGCCAAGACAGAAACACCGGGGAGCTGTTTTTT
-	15	TRBV5-5	TRBJ1-2	-	CASSFGPSGSGGYTF	TGTGCCAGCAGCTTTGGGCCTTCCGGAAGTGGAGGCTACACCTTC
-	17	TRBV11-2	TRBJ2-3	-	CASSLGGGGGVADTQYF	TGTGCCAGCAGCTTAGGTGGGGGGGGCGGAGTCGCAGATACGCAGTATTTT
-	16	TRBV29-1	TRBJ2-3	-	CSVEDLFGGITDTQYF	TGCAGCGTTGAAGATCTGTTTGGCGGAATCACAGATACGCAGTATTTT
-	14	TRBV5-1	TRBJ2-5	-	CASSPRRSSETQYF	TGCGCCAGCAGCCCCCGTCGGTCGTCAGAGACCCAGTACTTC
-	11	TRBV30	TRBJ2-1	-	CAWTISGEQFF	TGTGCCTGGACGATCTCGGGTGAGCAGTTCTTC
TRBD2	17	TRBV11-3	TRBJ2-1	-	CASSLGLAGVGINEQFF	TGTGCCAGCAGCTTGGGACTAGCGGGAGTTGGGATCAATGAGCAGTTCTTC
-	14	TRBV29-1	TRBJ2-7	once	CSVEGVVGSYEQYF	TGCAGCGTTGAGGGAGTGGTAGGCTCCTACGAGCAGTACTTC
-	15	TRBV5-1	TRBJ1-3	-	CASSLAGGFGNTIYF	TGCGCCAGCAGCTTGGCCGGGGGATTCGGAAACACCATATATTTT
-	12	TRBV19	TRBJ1-6	-	CATQTYNSPLHF	TGTGCCACCCAGACTTATAATTCACCCCTCCACTTT
-	15	TRBV18	TRBJ1-2	-	CASSPRTGSVDGYTF	TGTGCCAGCTCACCAAGAACAGGGAGTGTCGATGGCTACACCTTC
TRBD1	19	TRBV6-4	TRBJ2-1	-	CASSGRDRSFRSGLNEQFF	TGTGCCAGCAGTGGACGGGACAGGAGTTTTCGTAGCGGCCTCAATGAGCAGTTCTTC
-	11	TRBV20-1	TRBJ2-5	once	CSASGRETQYF	TGCAGTGCTAGCGGGAGAGAGACCCAGTACTTC
-	13	TRBV5-6	TRBJ1-5	-	CASSVRANQPQHF	TGTGCCAGCAGCGTGCGGGCCAATCAGCCCCAGCATTTT
TRBD1	14	TRBV19	TRBJ1-5	-	CASSVQGEGQPQHF	TGTGCCAGTAGTGTCCAGGGGGAAGGGCAGCCCCAGCATTTT
TRBD2	16	TRBV5-8	TRBJ2-5	-	CASSHGLAGVQETQYF	TGTGCCAGCAGCCATGGACTAGCGGGAGTTCAAGAGACCCAGTACTTC
-	12	TRBV29-1	TRBJ2-3	-	CSVVRAEDTQYF	TGCAGCGTTGTGAGGGCGGAAGATACGCAGTATTTT
TRBD2	16	TRBV19	TRBJ2-2	-	CASSIVGLVNTGELFF	TGTGCCAGTAGTATAGTGGGACTAGTAAACACCGGGGAGCTGTTTTTT
-	14	TRBV7-9	TRBJ1-5	-	CASSSDMGNQPQHF	TGTGCCAGCAGCTCTGACATGGGCAATCAGCCCCAGCATTTT
TRBD1	14	TRBV6-5	TRBJ1-1	-	CASNRDRGGTEAFF	TGTGCCAGCAACAGGGACAGGGGAGGGACTGAAGCTTTCTTT
-	14	TRBV11-3	TRBJ1-4	-	CASSSGGGGEKLFF	TGTGCCAGCAGCTCCGGCGGGGGTGGTGAAAAACTGTTTTTT